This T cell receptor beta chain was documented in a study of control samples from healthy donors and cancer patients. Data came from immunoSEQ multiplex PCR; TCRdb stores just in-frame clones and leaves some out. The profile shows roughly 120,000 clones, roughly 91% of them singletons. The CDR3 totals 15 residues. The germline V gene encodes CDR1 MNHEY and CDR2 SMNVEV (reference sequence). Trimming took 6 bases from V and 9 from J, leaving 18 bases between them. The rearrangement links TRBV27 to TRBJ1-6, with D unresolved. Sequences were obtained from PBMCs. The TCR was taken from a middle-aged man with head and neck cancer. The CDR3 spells CASRPLTARGSPLHF. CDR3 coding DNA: TGTGCCAGCAGGCCCCTAACAGCTCGGGGTTCACCCCTCCACTTT.